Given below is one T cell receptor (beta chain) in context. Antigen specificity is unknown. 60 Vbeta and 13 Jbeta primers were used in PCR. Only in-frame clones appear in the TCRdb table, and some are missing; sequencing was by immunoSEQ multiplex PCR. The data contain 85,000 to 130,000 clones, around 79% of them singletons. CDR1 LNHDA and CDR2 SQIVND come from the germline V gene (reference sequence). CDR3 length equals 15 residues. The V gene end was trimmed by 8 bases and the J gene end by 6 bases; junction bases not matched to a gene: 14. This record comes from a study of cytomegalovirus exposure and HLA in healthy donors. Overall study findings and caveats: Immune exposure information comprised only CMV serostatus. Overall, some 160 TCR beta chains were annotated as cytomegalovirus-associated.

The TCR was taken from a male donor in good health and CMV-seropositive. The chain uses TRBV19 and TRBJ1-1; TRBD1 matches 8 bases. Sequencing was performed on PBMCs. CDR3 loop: CASGKGQGAFAEAFF. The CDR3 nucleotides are TGTGCCAGTGGTAAAGGGCAGGGGGCTTTCGCTGAAGCTTTCTTT.